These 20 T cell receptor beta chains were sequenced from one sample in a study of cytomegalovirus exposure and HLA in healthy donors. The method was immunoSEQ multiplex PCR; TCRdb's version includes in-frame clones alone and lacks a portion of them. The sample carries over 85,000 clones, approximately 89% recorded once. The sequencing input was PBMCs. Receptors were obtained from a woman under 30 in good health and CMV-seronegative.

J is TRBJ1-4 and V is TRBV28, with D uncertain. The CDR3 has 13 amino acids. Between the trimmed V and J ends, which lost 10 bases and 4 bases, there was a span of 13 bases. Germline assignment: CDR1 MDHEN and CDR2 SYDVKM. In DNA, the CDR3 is TGTGCCATTAATTCGGGTTATAATGAAAAACTGTTTTTT. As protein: CAINSGYNEKLFF.

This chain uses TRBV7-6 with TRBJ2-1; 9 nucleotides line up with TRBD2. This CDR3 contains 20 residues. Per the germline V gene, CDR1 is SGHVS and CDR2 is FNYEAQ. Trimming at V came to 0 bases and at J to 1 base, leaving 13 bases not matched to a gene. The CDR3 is CASSLAWSAGGAGSYNEQFF. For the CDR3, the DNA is TGTGCCAGCAGCTTAGCGTGGTCGGCGGGAGGGGCAGGGTCCTACAATGAGCAGTTCTTC.

Here the CDR3 reads CASSVSWGDWTEAFF. The CDR3 DNA follows: TGTGCCAGCAGCGTATCATGGGGAGATTGGACTGAAGCTTTCTTT. The chain combines TRBV9 with TRBJ1-1; D not certain. CDR3 length equals 15 residues. V lost 1 base, J lost 5 bases, and 15 bases lay in between. The germline gives CDR1 SGDLS, CDR2 YYNGEE.

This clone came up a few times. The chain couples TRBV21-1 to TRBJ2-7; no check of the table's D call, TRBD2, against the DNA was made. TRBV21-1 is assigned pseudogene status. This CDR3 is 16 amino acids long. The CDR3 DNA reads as TGTGCCAGCAGCAGAACCGCGGCGGGAGTGCCCTACGAGCAGTACTTC. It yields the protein CASSRTAAGVPYEQYF.

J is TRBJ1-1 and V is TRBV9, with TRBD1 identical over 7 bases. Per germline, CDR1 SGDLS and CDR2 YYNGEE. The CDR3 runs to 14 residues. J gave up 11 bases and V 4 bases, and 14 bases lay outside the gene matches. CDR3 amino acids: CASSPVEGAGGAFF. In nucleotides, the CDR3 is TGTGCCAGCAGCCCTGTCGAAGGCGCAGGGGGTGCTTTCTTT.

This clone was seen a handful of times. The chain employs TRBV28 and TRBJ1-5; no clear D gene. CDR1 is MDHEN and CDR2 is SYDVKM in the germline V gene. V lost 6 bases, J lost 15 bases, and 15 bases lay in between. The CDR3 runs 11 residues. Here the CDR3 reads CASSSFAMWHF. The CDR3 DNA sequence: TGTGCCAGCAGCTCGTTCGCGATGTGGCATTTT.

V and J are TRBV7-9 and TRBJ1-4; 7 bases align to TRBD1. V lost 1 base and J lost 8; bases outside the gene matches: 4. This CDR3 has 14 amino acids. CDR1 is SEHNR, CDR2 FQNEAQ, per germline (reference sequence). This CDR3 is CASSLGQGEEKLFF. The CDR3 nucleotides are TGTGCCAGCAGCTTAGGACAGGGCGAGGAAAAACTGTTTTTT.

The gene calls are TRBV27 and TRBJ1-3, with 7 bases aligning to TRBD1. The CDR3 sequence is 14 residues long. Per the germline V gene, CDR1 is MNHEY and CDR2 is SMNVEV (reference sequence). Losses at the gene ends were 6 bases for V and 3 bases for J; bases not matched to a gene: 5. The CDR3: CASSLTGDGNTIYF. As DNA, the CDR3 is TGTGCCAGCAGCTTAACAGGGGATGGAAACACCATATATTTT.

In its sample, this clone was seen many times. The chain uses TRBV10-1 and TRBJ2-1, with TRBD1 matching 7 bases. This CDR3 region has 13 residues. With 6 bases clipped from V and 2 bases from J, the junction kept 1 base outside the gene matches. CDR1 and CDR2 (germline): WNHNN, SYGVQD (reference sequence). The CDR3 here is CASSGQAYNEQFF. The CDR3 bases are TGCGCCAGCAGCGGACAGGCCTACAATGAGCAGTTCTTC.

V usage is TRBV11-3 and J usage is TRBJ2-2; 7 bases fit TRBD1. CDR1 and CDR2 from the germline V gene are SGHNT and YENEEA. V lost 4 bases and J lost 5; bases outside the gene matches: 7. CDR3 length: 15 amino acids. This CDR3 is CASSSHLDRTGELFF. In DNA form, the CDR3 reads TGTGCCAGCAGCTCTCATCTGGACAGGACCGGGGAGCTGTTTTTT.

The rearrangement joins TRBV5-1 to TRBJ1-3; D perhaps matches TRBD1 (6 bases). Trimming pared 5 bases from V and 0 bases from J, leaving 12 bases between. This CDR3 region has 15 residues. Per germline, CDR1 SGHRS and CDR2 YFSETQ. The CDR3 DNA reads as TGCGCCAGCAGACTGGGGGCTTACTCTGGAAACACCATATATTTT. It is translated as CASRLGAYSGNTIYF.

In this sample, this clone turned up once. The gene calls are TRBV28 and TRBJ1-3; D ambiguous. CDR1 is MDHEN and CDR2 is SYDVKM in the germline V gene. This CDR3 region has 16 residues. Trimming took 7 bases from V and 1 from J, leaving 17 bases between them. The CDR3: CASTPRLRNSGNTIYF. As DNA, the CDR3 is TGTGCCAGCACCCCCCGGTTGCGGAATTCTGGAAACACCATATATTTT. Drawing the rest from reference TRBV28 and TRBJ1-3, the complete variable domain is DVKVTQSSRYLVKRTGEKVFLECVQDMDHENMFWYRQDPGLGLRLIYFSYDVKMKEKGDIPEGYSVSREKKERFSLILESASTNQTSMYLCASTPRLRNSGNTIYFGEGSWLTVV.

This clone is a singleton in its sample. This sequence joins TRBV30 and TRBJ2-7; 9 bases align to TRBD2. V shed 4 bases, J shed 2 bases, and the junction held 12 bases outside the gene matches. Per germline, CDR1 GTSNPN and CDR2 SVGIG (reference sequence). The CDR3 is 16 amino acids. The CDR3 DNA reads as TGTGCCTGGACCCTTGGAGGGCGGGAGGGTACCTACGAGCAGTACTTC. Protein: CAWTLGGREGTYEQYF.

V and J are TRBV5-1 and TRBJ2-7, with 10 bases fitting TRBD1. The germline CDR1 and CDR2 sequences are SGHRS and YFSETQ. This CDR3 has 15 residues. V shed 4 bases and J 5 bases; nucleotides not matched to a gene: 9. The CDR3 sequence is CASSDTGTGDHEQYF. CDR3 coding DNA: TGCGCCAGCAGCGACACCGGGACAGGGGACCACGAGCAGTACTTC.

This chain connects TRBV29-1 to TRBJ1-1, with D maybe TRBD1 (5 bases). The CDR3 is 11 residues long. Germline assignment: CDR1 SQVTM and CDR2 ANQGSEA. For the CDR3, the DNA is TGCAGTCAACAGGTGAACACTGAAGCTTTCTTT. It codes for CSQQVNTEAFF.

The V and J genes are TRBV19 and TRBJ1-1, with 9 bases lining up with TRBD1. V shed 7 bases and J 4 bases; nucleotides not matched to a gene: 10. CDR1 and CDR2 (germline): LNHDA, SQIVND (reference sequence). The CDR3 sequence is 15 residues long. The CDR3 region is CASIWSGTGSTEAFF. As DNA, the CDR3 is TGTGCCAGTATTTGGTCAGGGACAGGGAGCACTGAAGCTTTCTTT.

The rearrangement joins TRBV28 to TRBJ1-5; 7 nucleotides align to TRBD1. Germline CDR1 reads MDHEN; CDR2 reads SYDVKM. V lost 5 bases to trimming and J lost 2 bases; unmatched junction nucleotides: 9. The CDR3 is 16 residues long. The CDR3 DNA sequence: TGTGCCAGCAGTCTCTTTAGACAGGGCGGCAATCAGCCCCAGCATTTT. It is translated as CASSLFRQGGNQPQHF.

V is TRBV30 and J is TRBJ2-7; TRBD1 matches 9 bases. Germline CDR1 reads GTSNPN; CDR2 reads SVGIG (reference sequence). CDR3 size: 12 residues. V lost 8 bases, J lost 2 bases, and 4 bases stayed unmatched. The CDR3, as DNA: TGTGCCGGCAGGGACAGGGCCTACGAGCAGTACTTC. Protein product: CAGRDRAYEQYF.

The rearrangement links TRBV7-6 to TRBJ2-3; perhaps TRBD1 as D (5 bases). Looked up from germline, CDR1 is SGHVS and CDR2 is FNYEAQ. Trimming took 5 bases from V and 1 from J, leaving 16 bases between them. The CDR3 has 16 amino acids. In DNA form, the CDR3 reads TGTGCCAGCAGCCGAGGACATATGATGGGCACAGATACGCAGTATTTT. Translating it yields CASSRGHMMGTDTQYF.

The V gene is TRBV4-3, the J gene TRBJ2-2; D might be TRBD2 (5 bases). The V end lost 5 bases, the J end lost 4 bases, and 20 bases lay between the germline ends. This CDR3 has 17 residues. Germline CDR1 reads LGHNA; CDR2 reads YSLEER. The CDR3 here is CASSGRPMEATTGELFF. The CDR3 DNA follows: TGCGCCAGCAGCGGCCGACCGATGGAGGCGACCACCGGGGAGCTGTTTTTT.